The clone carrying this TCR beta chain was recorded a few times. The target antigen is unknown. The data belong to a study of T cell repertoires in cytomegalovirus infection. Study in general: Newly reported HLA-C-restricted and thoroughly characterized HLA-B-restricted CMV epitopes were employed. Indications of both CMV infection and matching HLA type were provided by public TCR beta signatures. Overall study findings and caveats: The study found HLA-C-restricted CMV-specific TCR beta clonotypes dominating the ex vivo response.

TCRdb recomputed calls from the reads with MiXCR, one row per CDR3 protein. The sample lists approximately 730,000 distinct CDR3 sequences, around a third seen once, with roughly 20% in the top ten. The V gene lost 5 bases and the J gene lost 7 bases, with 11 bases spanning the gap. The CDR3 consists of 12 residues. CDR1 is MNHNS and CDR2 is SASEGT in the germline V gene. The origin of this receptor is a human donor in good health (CMV status not recorded). Some clones in this sample may be carry-over from other donors' samples. The source material was cultured PBMCs, sampled from culture after CMV antigen stimulation. V and J are TRBV6-1 and TRBJ1-1; no clear D. As DNA, the CDR3 is TGTGCCAGCAGTCGGACTGGAGGTGAAGCTTTCTTT. As protein: CASSRTGGEAFF.